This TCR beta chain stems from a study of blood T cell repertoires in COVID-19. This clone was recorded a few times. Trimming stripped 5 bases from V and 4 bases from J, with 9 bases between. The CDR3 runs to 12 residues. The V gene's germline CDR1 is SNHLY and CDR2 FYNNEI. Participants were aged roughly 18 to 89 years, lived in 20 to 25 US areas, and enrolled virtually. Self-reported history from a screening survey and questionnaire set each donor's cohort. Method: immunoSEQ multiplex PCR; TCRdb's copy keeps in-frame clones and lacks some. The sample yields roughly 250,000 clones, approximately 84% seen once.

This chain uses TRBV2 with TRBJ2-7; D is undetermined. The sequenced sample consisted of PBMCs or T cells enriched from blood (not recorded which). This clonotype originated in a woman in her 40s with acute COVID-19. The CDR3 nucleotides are TGTGCCAGCAGTTTTACTGAATACGAGCAGTACTTC. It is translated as CASSFTEYEQYF.